This T cell receptor beta chain was obtained from a study of blood T cell repertoires in COVID-19. Study summary: PBMCs, B-cell-depleted T cells, or T cells were the source of the cDNA or gDNA that made up the material.

Germline CDR1 is MGHRA and CDR2 is YSYEKL. This CDR3 contains 19 residues. V lost 7 bases and J lost 2, with 28 bases in between. In the authors' workflow: Counts of nucleated cells, estimated from reference gene primer amplification, were obtained. The protocol was immunoSEQ multiplex PCR, while the TCRdb copy is restricted to in-frame clones and leaves out a portion. V, J and clone size derive from that table, while D and trimming were established from the DNA sequence. The sample includes about 100,000 clones, 85% to 90% of them seen just once. This TCR was recovered from a human donor in a cohort sampled during active COVID-19. The genes are TRBV4-1 and TRBJ2-3; D possibly corresponds to TRBD2 (6 bases). Sequencing used peripheral blood. CDR3 sequence reads: CASKPEGPPPLRYTDTQYF. The CDR3 coding sequence is TGCGCCAGCAAACCGGAGGGGCCTCCTCCCCTGAGGTACACAGATACGCAGTATTTT.